The T cell receptor (beta chain) under discussion was sequenced for a study of lymphopenia after photon versus proton radiotherapy. Study-level points and caveats: In patients who died, overall survival fell as post-nadir TCR diversity dropped more.

Clones were sequenced by immunoSEQ multiplex PCR, and TCRdb holds only the in-frame ones, with some missing. The top ten hold about 3% of the sample, which has tens of thousands of clones, roughly 93% seen once. In this sample, this clone turned up a few times. Its antigen is unidentified. Looked up from germline, CDR1 is MNHNY and CDR2 is SVGAGI (reference sequence). Trimming took 2 bases from V and 4 from J; bases not matched to a gene: 5. This CDR3 region has 16 residues. Specimen: peripheral blood, collected from a patient treated with photon-based radiotherapy. The TCR comes from a woman in her seventies with pancreatic cancer. The chain combines TRBV6-6 with TRBJ2-5; 12 bases are a match to TRBD2. The CDR3 DNA sequence: TGTGCCAGCAGTTACCCGACTAGCGGGAGAGGAGAGACCCAGTACTTC. This sequence encodes CASSYPTSGRGETQYF.